The rows below give T cell receptor beta chains drawn from one sample of a study of early T cells in non-severe SARS-CoV-2 infection. MiXCR, run by TCRdb on the 5' RACE reads, gives a single entry per CDR3 protein. The sample records over 50,000 distinct CDR3 sequences, roughly a tenth being singletons. The material sequenced was whole blood. Receptor source: an adult who was a healthcare worker with PCR-confirmed SARS-CoV-2 infection or an uninfected control (not recorded which). Each CDR3 is given with its conserved first and last residue. A D gene is named only where the DNA matches it firmly. Clone size is not always given. Where it is, it says once, few, many or a class for expanded clones.

J	V	size	D	CDR3	DNA
TRBJ2-3	TRBV11-2	NA	TRBD2	CASRRGGPADTQYF	TGTGCCAGCCGGCGGGGGGGCCCTGCAGATACGCAGTATTTT
TRBJ1-2	TRBV7-9	NA	TRBD1	CASSLTAGGAGYTF	TGTGCCAGCAGCTTAACCGCAGGGGGCGCTGGCTACACCTTC
TRBJ2-1	TRBV29-1	few	NA	CSVEGGQGGSYNEQFF	TGCAGCGTTGAAGGAGGGCAGGGGGGCTCCTACAATGAGCAGTTCTTC
TRBJ2-2	TRBV2	NA	NA	CASSVKGQSTGELFF	TGTGCCAGCAGTGTCAAAGGACAGTCCACCGGGGAGCTGTTTTTT
TRBJ2-2	TRBV10-1	many	NA	CASSRAANTGELFF	TGCGCCAGCAGCCGGGCCGCCAACACCGGGGAGCTGTTTTTT
TRBJ2-1	TRBV29-1	few	TRBD1	CSVEVGTGRNEQFF	TGCAGCGTTGAAGTGGGGACAGGTCGGAATGAGCAGTTCTTC
TRBJ1-2	TRBV27	many	NA	CASSLLSGEYGYTF	TGTGCCAGCAGTTTATTGTCTGGGGAGTATGGCTACACCTTC
TRBJ2-2	TRBV2	many	NA	CASSTSVNTGELFF	TGTGCCAGCAGTACTTCAGTTAACACCGGGGAGCTGTTTTTT
TRBJ1-1	TRBV5-1	NA	NA	CASTAQTGTEAFF	TGCGCCAGCACGGCGCAGACGGGGACTGAAGCTTTCTTT
TRBJ2-7	TRBV3-1	NA	TRBD1	CASSPRGQGQYF	TGTGCCAGCAGCCCCAGGGGGCAAGGGCAGTACTTC
TRBJ2-2	TRBV6-6	NA	NA	CASSYRGHTGELFF	TGTGCCAGCAGTTACCGGGGACACACCGGGGAGCTGTTTTTT
TRBJ2-1	TRBV9	many	TRBD1	CASSRNRQGYNEQFF	TGTGCCAGCAGCAGAAACCGACAGGGATACAATGAGCAGTTCTTC
TRBJ2-7	TRBV9	NA	NA	CASGNIAEIYEQYF	TGTGCCAGCGGGAACATAGCAGAGATATACGAGCAGTACTTC
TRBJ1-6	TRBV5-1	many	NA	CASSLREGSPLHF	TGCGCCAGCAGCTTGAGGGAGGGATCACCCCTCCACTTT
TRBJ2-7	TRBV6-4	NA	NA	CASSPGGSSYEQYF	TGTGCCAGCAGCCCCGGTGGCAGCAGCTACGAGCAGTACTTC
TRBJ1-5	TRBV18	NA	NA	CASSQGPAGNQPQHF	TGTGCCAGCTCCCAAGGACCGGCCGGCAATCAGCCCCAGCATTTT
TRBJ2-7	TRBV19	few	NA	CATNPDSNSYEQYF	TGTGCCACAAATCCGGACAGTAACTCCTACGAGCAGTACTTC
TRBJ2-7	TRBV5-1	few	NA	CASSRESGSYEQYF	TGCGCCAGCAGCAGGGAGTCAGGGTCCTACGAGCAGTACTTC
TRBJ2-5	TRBV20-1	many	NA	CSASESGATQYF	TGCAGTGCTAGCGAGTCGGGTGCGACCCAGTACTTC
TRBJ2-3	TRBV5-8	few	TRBD1	CASSLWGQQITDTQYF	TGTGCCAGCAGCTTGTGGGGACAGCAAATCACAGATACGCAGTATTTT